The rows below give T cell receptor beta chains drawn from one sample of a study of regulatory T cells in long-lasting Graves disease. TCRdb recomputed calls from the multiplex PCR reads with MiXCR, one row per CDR3 protein. Among about 460,000 distinct CDR3 sequences, 14% were seen once, and the ten largest hold approximately 15%. The same specimen was also included in a second study, on T cells in Graves' hyperthyroidism and ophthalmopathy.

Specimen: peripheral blood mononuclear cells (PBMCs), collected at new diagnosis, from a patient treated with antithyroid drugs. The receptors come from a woman between 50 and 59 years old with Graves disease. Both conserved end residues are part of each CDR3. A D gene is named only where the DNA matches it firmly. Not every row has a clone size; where given, it reads once, few, many or a size class.

V	D	J	size	DNA	CDR3
TRBV6-9	-	TRBJ1-3	-	TGTGCCAGCAGTTACTCAGGCCACGGGGAAGGGGTAAACACCATATATTTT	CASSYSGHGEGVNTIYF
TRBV14	-	TRBJ2-2	-	TGTGCCAGCAGCCAAGTTCTTGCAGACACCGGGGAGCTGTTTTTT	CASSQVLADTGELFF
TRBV28	-	TRBJ1-1	many	TGTGCCAGCAACCCTTTCCGAATGAACACTGAAGCTTTCTTT	CASNPFRMNTEAFF
TRBV7-2	-	TRBJ1-6	few	TGTGCCAGCAGCTTGGCCCGGGTCTCCTATAATTCACCCCTCCACTTT	CASSLARVSYNSPLHF
TRBV7-2	-	TRBJ2-3	-	TGTGCCAGCAGTCAAAGTGTTGTCACAGATACGCAGTATTTT	CASSQSVVTDTQYF
TRBV20-1	TRBD1	TRBJ2-7	few	TGCAGTGCTCCAATCCGGGACAGGGGGCCCTACGAGCACTACTTC	CSAPIRDRGPYEHYF
TRBV30	-	TRBJ1-4	few	TGTGCCTGGAGTGGGGGCAGAACAACTAATGAAAAACTGTTTTTT	CAWSGGRTTNEKLFF
TRBV6-1	-	TRBJ2-2	many	TGTGCCAGCAGTCATGGAGACACCGGGGAGCTGTTTTTT	CASSHGDTGELFF
TRBV28	-	TRBJ1-5	many	TGTGCCAGCAGTTTCTTGTGGAGTTCCGGACTGACCGAGAATAGCAATCAGCCCCAGCATTTT	CASSFLWSSGLTENSNQPQHF
TRBV27	TRBD2	TRBJ2-5	few	TGTGCCAGCAGTTTATCTGGAGCGGGAGGGGGAGAGACCCAGTACTTC	CASSLSGAGGGETQYF
TRBV20-1	TRBD2	TRBJ2-7	many	TGCAGTGCTAGGAGGACTAGCGGGAAATACGAGCAGTACTTC	CSARRTSGKYEQYF
TRBV5-1	TRBD1	TRBJ1-1	many	TGCGCCAGCAGCTCCGAGGACAGGTTGAACACTGAAGCTTTCTTT	CASSSEDRLNTEAFF
TRBV19	-	TRBJ2-2	few	TGTGCCAGTAAGGAGCCCTGGAACACCGGGGAGCTGTTTTTT	CASKEPWNTGELFF
TRBV9	-	TRBJ1-3	few	TGTGCCAGCAGCGTAGGAGGGTCCCCCTCCTCTGGAAACACCATATATTTT	CASSVGGSPSSGNTIYF
TRBV28	-	TRBJ2-7	many	TGTGCCAGCAGTGTTTCCAGGGGGGTAGGTAGGAGCTCCTACGAGCAGTACTTC	CASSVSRGVGRSSYEQYF
TRBV5-1	TRBD2	TRBJ2-4	-	TGCGCCAGCAGCTGGGCCGGAGGGCGGGAGGGCCAGAATAACATTCAGTACTTC	CASSWAGGREGQNNIQYF
TRBV6-1	-	TRBJ1-5	many	TGTGCCAGCAGTGAAGTAGGGGTGGATCAGCCCCAGCATTTT	CASSEVGVDQPQHF
TRBV12-3/TRBV12-4	TRBD2	TRBJ2-3	-	TGTGCCAGCAGTTTCCGACTAGCGGGGGAGTCAGATACGCAGTATTTT	CASSFRLAGESDTQYF
TRBV6-2/TRBV6-3	TRBD1	TRBJ1-1	many	TGTGCCAGCAGCGATCTCAGGGGGGGAGGCACTGAAGCTTTCTTT	CASSDLRGGGTEAFF
TRBV7-9	TRBD2	TRBJ2-1	many	TGTGCCAGCAGCTTAGTGGCTAGCGGGATGTACAATGAGCAGTTCTTC	CASSLVASGMYNEQFF
TRBV7-3	TRBD2	TRBJ2-2	-	TGTGCCAGCAGCTCTAGCGGGGGGTCCGACACCGGGGAGCTGTTTTTT	CASSSSGGSDTGELFF
TRBV19	TRBD1	TRBJ2-7	many	TGTGCCAGTAGTGGCCAGGGGGCTATCACCTACGAGCAGTACTTC	CASSGQGAITYEQYF
TRBV9	TRBD1	TRBJ1-1	many	TGTGCCAGCAGCGAAGGGACAGACACGAACACTGAAGCTTTCTTT	CASSEGTDTNTEAFF
TRBV28	-	TRBJ1-2	-	TGTGCCAGCGCCTACAGGGCTGGCTACACCTTC	CASAYRAGYTF
TRBV5-1	TRBD1	TRBJ1-5	many	TGCGCCAGCAGCTTAACAGGGGATAATAGCAATCAGCCCCAGCATTTT	CASSLTGDNSNQPQHF
TRBV24-1	-	TRBJ2-2	-	TGTGCCACCAGTGCCGCCAGGGACACCGGGGAGCTGTTTTTT	CATSAARDTGELFF
TRBV2	-	TRBJ1-4	few	TGTGCCAGCAGTGAATTTGGGGCGGGACCATCAACTAATGAAAAACTGTTTTTT	CASSEFGAGPSTNEKLFF
TRBV3-1	TRBD2	TRBJ2-7	many	TGTGCCAGCAGCCAGGCGGGGGGGGCCTACGAGCAGTACTTC	CASSQAGGAYEQYF
TRBV20-1	-	TRBJ2-2	few	TGCAGTGCTAGGTCGACAGGATTTGACACCGGGGAGCTGTTTTTT	CSARSTGFDTGELFF